The 9 T cell receptor beta chains reported below all come from one sample, sequenced in a study of response to subunit inactivated influenza vaccine. Each CDR3 protein gets one entry after TCRdb re-called the RT-PCR reads with MiXCR. The sample holds hundreds of thousands of distinct CDR3 sequences, 15% to 19% seen once. Specimen: PBMCs from blood, collected about 12 days after vaccination. The receptors stem from a man over 45 who received an inactivated influenza vaccine.

Ten or more counts support this clonotype. The rearrangement joins TRBV4-2 to TRBJ1-1, with unresolved D. CDR1 is LGHNA and CDR2 is YNFKEQ in the germline V gene. The V end lost 1 base, the J end lost 1 base, and 10 bases lay between the germline ends. The CDR3 extends over 15 amino acids. The CDR3 DNA reads TGTGCCAGCAGCCAAGCTGGAGGAGCGAACACTGAAGCTTTCTTT. This codes for CASSQAGGANTEAFF.

The J gene is TRBJ2-7, the V gene TRBV5-1; TRBD2 agrees at 9 bases. This CDR3 has 15 residues. Trimming at V came to 2 bases and at J to 2 bases, leaving 5 bases not matched to a gene. The germline V gene encodes CDR1 SGHRS and CDR2 YFSETQ. The CDR3 protein is CASSLAGGSPYEQYF. In DNA form, the CDR3 reads TGCGCCAGCAGCTTAGCGGGAGGTTCCCCCTACGAGCAGTACTTC.

This clonotype was seen only a few times. This sequence joins TRBV5-6 and TRBJ1-1; no definite D call. Germline-derived CDR1 and CDR2 are SGHDT and YYEEEE. This CDR3 contains 15 residues. V lost 0 bases and J lost 0, with 9 bases in between. Here the CDR3 reads CASSLDPRMNTEAFF. CDR3 bases: TGTGCCAGCAGCTTGGACCCCCGAATGAACACTGAAGCTTTCTTT. Full variable domain (remainder filled in from reference TRBV5-6 and TRBJ1-1): DAGVTQSPTHLIKTRGQQVTLRCSPKSGHDTVSWYQQALGQGPQFIFQYYEEEERQRGNFPDRFSGHQFPNYSSELNVNALLLGDSALYLCASSLDPRMNTEAFFGQGTRLTVV.

This rearrangement joins TRBV7-8 to TRBJ2-3; 15 bases match TRBD2. The J segment lost 6 bases and the V segment lost 5 bases, leaving 6 bases of the junction unmatched. The CDR3 has 16 amino acids. From germline, CDR1 is SGHVS and CDR2 FQNEAQ. CDR3 residues: CASSMGLAGGTDTQYF. CDR3 DNA: TGTGCCAGCAGCATGGGACTAGCGGGGGGTACGGATACGCAGTATTTT.

The V gene is TRBV20-1, the J gene TRBJ2-1, with 9 nucleotides matching TRBD2. The CDR3 sequence is 15 residues long. J lost 8 bases, V lost 6 bases, and 14 bases had no gene match. Germline CDR1 is DFQATT and CDR2 is SNEGSKA (reference sequence). The CDR3 here is CSAGYGGGAFHEQFF. CDR3 sequence (DNA): TGCAGTGCAGGGTATGGCGGGGGGGCCTTCCATGAGCAGTTCTTC.

This clonotype was counted many times. The chain links TRBV12-3 or TRBV12-4 to TRBJ1-6; weak D call: TRBD1 (5 bases). Trimming took off 6 bases at V and 5 bases at J, with 14 bases between the two ends. The CDR3 is made up of 15 amino acids. In DNA form, the CDR3 reads TGTGCCAGCAGCGGGTGGGGGACCAATAATTCACCCCTCCACTTT. This sequence encodes CASSGWGTNNSPLHF.

This clonotype was counted only a few times. Here the CDR3 DNA reads TGTGCCACCAGTGATGCGGCTAAACAGCCCCAGCATTTT. Translation gives CATSDAAKQPQHF. V and J are TRBV24-1 and TRBJ1-5; D remains unclear. V gave up 3 bases and J gave up 7 bases, with 9 bases separating them. Germline CDR1 reads KGHDR; CDR2 reads SFDVKD. There are 13 residues in the CDR3.

The table lists this clonotype with a few counts. The rearrangement joins TRBV7-3 to TRBJ2-3, with 7 bases that match TRBD2. The J segment lost 3 bases and the V segment lost 4 bases, leaving 1 base of the junction unmatched. The germline gives CDR1 SGHTA, CDR2 FQGTGA. The CDR3 length is 13 residues. The DNA of the CDR3 is TGTGCCAGCAGCTGGGGGGGGACAGATACGCAGTATTTT. This codes for CASSWGGTDTQYF.

The chain combines TRBV9 with TRBJ2-1, with 11 bases aligning to TRBD2. J lost 0 bases, V lost 4 bases, and 6 bases had no gene match. Germline V gene data show CDR1 as SGDLS and CDR2 as YYNGEE. This CDR3 spans 17 amino acids. CDR3 residues: CASSPIAGGPSYNEQFF. The CDR3 DNA follows: TGTGCCAGCAGCCCCATAGCGGGAGGGCCCTCCTACAATGAGCAGTTCTTC.